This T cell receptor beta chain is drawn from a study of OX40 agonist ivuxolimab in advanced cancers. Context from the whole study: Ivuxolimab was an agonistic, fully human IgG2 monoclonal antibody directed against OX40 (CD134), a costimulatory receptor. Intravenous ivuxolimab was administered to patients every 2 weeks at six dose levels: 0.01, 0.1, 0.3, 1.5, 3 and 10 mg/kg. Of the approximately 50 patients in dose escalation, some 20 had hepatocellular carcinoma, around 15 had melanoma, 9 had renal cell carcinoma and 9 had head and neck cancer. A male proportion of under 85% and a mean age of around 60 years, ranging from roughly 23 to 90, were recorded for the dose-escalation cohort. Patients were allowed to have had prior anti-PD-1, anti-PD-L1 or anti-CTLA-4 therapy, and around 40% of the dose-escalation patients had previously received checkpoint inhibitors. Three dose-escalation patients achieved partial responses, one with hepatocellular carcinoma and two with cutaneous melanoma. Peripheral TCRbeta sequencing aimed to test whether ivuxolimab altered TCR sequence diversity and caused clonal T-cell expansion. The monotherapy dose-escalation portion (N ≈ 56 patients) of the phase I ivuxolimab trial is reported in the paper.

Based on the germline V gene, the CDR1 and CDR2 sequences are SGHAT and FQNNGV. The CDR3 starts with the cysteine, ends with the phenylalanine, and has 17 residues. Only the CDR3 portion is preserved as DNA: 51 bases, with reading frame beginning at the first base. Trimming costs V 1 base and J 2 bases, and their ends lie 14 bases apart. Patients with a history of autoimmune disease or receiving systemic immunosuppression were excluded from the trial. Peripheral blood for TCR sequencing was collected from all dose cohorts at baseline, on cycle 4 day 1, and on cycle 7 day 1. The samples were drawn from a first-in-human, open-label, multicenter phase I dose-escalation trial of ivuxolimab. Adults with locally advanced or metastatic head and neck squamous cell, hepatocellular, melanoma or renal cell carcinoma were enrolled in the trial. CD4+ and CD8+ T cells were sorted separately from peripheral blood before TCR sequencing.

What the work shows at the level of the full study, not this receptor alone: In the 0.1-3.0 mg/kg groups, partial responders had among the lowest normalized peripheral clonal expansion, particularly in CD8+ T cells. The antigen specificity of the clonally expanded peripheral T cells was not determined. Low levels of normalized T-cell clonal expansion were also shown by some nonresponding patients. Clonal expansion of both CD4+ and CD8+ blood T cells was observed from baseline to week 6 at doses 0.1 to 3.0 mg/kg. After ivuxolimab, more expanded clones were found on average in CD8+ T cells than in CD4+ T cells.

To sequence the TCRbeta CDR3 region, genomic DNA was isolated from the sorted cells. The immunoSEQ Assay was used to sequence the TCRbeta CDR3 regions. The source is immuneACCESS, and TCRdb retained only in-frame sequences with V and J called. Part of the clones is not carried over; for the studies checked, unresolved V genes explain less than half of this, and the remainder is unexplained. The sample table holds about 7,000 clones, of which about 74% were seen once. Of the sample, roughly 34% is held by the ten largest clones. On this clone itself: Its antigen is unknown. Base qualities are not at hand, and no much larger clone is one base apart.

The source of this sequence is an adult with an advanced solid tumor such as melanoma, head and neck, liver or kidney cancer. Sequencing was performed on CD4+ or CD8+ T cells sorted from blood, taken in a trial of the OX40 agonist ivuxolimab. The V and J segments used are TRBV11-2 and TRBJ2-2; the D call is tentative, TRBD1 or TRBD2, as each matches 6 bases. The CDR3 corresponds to CASSLGGLAYNTGELFF. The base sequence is TGTGCCAGCAGCTTAGGGGGGCTAGCGTACAACACCGGGGAGCTGTTTTTT.